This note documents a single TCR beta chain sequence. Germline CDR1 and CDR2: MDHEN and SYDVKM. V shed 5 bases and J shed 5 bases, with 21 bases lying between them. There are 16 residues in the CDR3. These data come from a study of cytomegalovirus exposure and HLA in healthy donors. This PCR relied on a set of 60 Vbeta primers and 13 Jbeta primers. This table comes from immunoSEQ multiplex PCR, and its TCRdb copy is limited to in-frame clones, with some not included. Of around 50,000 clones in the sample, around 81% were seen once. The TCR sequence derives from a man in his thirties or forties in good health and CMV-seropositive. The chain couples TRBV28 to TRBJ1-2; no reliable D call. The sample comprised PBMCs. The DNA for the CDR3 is TGTGCCAGCAGTCTGGCCACCCTACAGTTAGATTATGGCTACACCTTC. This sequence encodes CASSLATLQLDYGYTF.